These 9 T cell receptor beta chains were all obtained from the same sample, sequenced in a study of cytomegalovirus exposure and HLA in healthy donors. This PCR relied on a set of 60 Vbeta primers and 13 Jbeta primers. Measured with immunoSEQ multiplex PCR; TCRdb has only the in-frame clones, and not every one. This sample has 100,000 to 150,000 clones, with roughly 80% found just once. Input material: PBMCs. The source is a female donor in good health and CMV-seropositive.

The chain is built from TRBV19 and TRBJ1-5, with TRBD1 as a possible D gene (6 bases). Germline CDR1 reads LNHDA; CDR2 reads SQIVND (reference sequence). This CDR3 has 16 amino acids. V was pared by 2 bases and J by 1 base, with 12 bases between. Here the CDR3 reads CASSIWAGESNQPQHF. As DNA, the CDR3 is TGTGCCAGTAGTATATGGGCAGGGGAAAGCAATCAGCCCCAGCATTTT.

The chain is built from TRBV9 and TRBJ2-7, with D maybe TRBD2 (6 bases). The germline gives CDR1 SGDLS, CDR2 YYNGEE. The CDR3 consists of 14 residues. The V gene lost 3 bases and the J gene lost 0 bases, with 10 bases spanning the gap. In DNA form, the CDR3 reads TGTGCCAGCAGCGGGGACTTTACCTCCTACGAGCAGTACTTC. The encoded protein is CASSGDFTSYEQYF.

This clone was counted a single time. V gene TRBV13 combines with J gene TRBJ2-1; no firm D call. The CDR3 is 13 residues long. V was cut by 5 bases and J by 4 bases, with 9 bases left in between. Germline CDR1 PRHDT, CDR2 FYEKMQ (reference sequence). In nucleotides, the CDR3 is TGTGCCAGCAGCGCCGGTCTTTACAATGAGCAGTTCTTC. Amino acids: CASSAGLYNEQFF.

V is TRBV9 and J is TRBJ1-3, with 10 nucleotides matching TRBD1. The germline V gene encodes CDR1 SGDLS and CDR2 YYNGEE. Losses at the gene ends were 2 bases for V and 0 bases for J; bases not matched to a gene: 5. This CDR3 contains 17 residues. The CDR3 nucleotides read TGTGCCAGCAGCGTCTCCGGGACAGGGGCCTCTGGAAACACCATATATTTT. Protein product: CASSVSGTGASGNTIYF.

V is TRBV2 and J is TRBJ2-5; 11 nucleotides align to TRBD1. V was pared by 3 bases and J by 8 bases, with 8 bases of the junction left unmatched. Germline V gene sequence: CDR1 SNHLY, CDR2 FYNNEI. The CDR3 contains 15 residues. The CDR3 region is CASSEVRDRGGTQYF. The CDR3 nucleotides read TGTGCCAGCAGTGAGGTCCGGGACAGGGGGGGCACCCAGTACTTC.

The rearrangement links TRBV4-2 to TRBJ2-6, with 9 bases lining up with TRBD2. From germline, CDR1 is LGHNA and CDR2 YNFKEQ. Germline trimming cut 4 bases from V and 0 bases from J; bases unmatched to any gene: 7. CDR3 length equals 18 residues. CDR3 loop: CASSLWTSVGSGANVLTF. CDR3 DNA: TGTGCCAGCAGCCTTTGGACTAGCGTGGGCTCTGGGGCCAACGTCCTGACTTTC.

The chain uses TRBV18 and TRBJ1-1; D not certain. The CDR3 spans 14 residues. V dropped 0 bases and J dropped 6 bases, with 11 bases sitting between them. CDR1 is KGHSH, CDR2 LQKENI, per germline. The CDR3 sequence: CASSPPGLAAEAFF. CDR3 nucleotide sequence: TGTGCCAGCTCACCACCGGGCCTCGCCGCTGAAGCTTTCTTT.

The DNA of the CDR3 is TGCAGCGTTGGGGGGGACTTAGGCTCTGGGGCCAACGTCCTGACTTTC. Amino acids: CSVGGDLGSGANVLTF. This chain connects TRBV29-1 to TRBJ2-6; perhaps TRBD2 as D (6 bases). The CDR3 totals 16 residues. Trimming pared 4 bases from V and 0 bases from J, leaving 13 bases between. The germline gives CDR1 SQVTM, CDR2 ANQGSEA.

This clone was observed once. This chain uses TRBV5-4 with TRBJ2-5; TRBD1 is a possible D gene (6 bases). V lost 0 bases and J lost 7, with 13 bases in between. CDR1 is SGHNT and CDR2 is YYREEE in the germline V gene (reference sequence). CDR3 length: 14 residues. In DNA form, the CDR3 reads TGTGCCAGCAGCTTGGGGGCAGGGGATGGGACCCAGTACTTC. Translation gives CASSLGAGDGTQYF. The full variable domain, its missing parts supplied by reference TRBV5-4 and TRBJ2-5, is ETGVTQSPTHLIKTRGQQVTLRCSSQSGHNTVSWYQQALGQGPQFIFQYYREEENGRGNFPPRFSGLQFPNYSSELNVNALELDDSALYLCASSLGAGDGTQYFGPGTRLLVL.